This TCR beta chain was sequenced during a study of cytomegalovirus exposure and HLA in healthy donors (dated by TCRdb to the late 2010s). For the wider study: An earlier analysis of some 600 of the donors reported 250 to 300 Gb of sequence data and 117 million unique TCR beta sequences obtained from roughly 170 million T cells. Around 300 gigabases of sequencing data and 70 million to 85 million unique TCR sequences were included in an early release covering several hundred HLA-typed donors. Of the 350 to 450 genotyped donors, over 80% were placed in the genetic ancestry cluster associated with self-reported Caucasian donors. The aim of the study was to test whether cataloging public T cell receptors could identify signatures of past pathogen exposure. The T cell repertoires of several hundred subjects were profiled by immunosequencing and related to cytomegalovirus serostatus. In addition to the first cohort of 650 to 800 subjects, a separate validation cohort of around 110 different subjects was used. To predict cytomegalovirus infection status, the study combined high-throughput TCR immunosequencing, statistical association of individual TCRs with disease status, and machine learning. A later analysis re-examined previously published TCR beta repertoires from 500 to 700 donors and added high-resolution HLA genotyping to investigate patterns of TCR occurrence. Rather than drawing on any new phenotypic data, the later analysis identified candidate immune exposures from TCR beta sequences and the way those sequences occurred across donors. An earlier analysis of around 580 of the donors used high-throughput TCR beta sequencing to judge whether each TCR beta V gene segment behaved as functional or pseudogenic. Donor age, sex, ethnicity and CMV serostatus were collected together with the repertoire data. In a later genetic analysis, genome-wide SNP genotypes for about 55% of the roughly 670 donors were used, and that subset was treated as a discovery cohort. Every discovery cohort repertoire had been produced on one sequencing platform. HLA typing covered class I and class II loci at four-digit resolution. The number of donors typed differed by locus, with roughly 629-640 for A, B, C, DRB1 and DQB1, roughly 520 for DQA1, approximately 570 for DPA1, and some 470 for DPB1. Four to six DR-DQ haplotypes were handled as single units for association and clustering because linkage in the cohort was strong. Among some 410 genotyped donors of the cohort, an average of around 240,000 unique TCR beta nucleotide sequences were sequenced per donor, roughly 20% of them non-productive.

Points the paper makes about the study in general: A cluster of highly shared sequence variants was judged likely to be a technical artifact of the sequencing pipeline. In a later analysis, about 17,000 TCR beta sequences were associated with specific HLA alleles at a false discovery rate of 0.05. Only TCR beta chains were sequenced in this cohort, and the absence of alpha or paired-chain data limited detectable features. HLA typing was unavailable for some donors at each locus, so association tests used only the typed subset. In a later analysis, HLA-associated TCR beta chains were found to be more clonally expanded and to have lower generation probabilities than equally common non-associated chains. A later analysis found that most CMV-associated TCR beta chains appeared HLA-restricted, with HLA associations seemingly driven largely by CMV exposure. Some IMGT-functional V segments, including TRBV6-2 and TRBV6-3, could not be distinguished by the 87-base-pair reads and were therefore excluded. In a later analysis, several top co-occurrence clusters were reported to appear linked to parvovirus B19, influenza, CMV and Epstein-Barr virus. While some public TCRs were present in many individuals, most TCR sequences turned up only very rarely across donors. When HLA alleles, especially DR and DQ, strongly co-occurred, attributing TCR associations to individual alleles was difficult. The earlier analysis of approximately 590 of the donors excluded roughly 17 rarely observed V segments, including chromosome 9 orphons, because counts were too low. The authors suggested that the approach could potentially be extended to other disease states and immunological phenotypes. Roughly uniform sequencing depth across donors was assumed in presence/absence analyses, although this assumption may not hold. A few of the identified cytomegalovirus-associated TCR beta chains were confirmed in vitro to be specific for cytomegalovirus antigens. In a later analysis, the rate of TCR association differed among HLA loci, with DRB1 alleles having the most associated TCRs and HLA-C alleles having the fewest. An association between a missense DCLRE1C variant and V-gene and J-gene trimming of TCR beta chains was found in a later genetic analysis and replicated in an independent cohort. Compared with the 666-donor mean, donors in an Asian-associated ancestry cluster had fewer N-insertions in productive TCRs, according to a later genetic analysis. A further reported finding was that TCR beta sequences accurately predicted the HLA-A and HLA-B alleles for most subjects in the first cohort. An earlier analysis of 587 of the donors showed that most TCR beta V segments appeared in productive rearrangements either about 90% or about 30% of the time, which broadly matched IMGT annotations. The classifier was reported to diagnose cytomegalovirus status with high specificity and sensitivity in both the original cohort and the validation cohort. Correlated functional status among segregating V segments might be attributable to linkage disequilibrium, but an unknown experimental factor could not be ruled out. The study listed 150 to 200 TCR beta chains as associated with cytomegalovirus. The only immune exposure information available for the cohort was CMV serostatus.

The protocol used for the library was the immunoSEQ multiplex PCR assay. For the multiplex PCR, a mixture combining 60 forward primers for TCR Vbeta segments and 13 reverse primers for TCR Jbeta segments was used. Amplification of the CDR3 region of rearranged TCR beta genes was performed with a multiplex PCR assay on genomic DNA. Amplified TCR beta libraries were sequenced as 87-base-pair reads on the Illumina HiSeq System. On the study's bioinformatics: A later analysis counted approximately 74 million unique TCR beta chains across the 666 repertoires, and some 11 million of these chains were shared by at least two donors. Raw reads were error-corrected and collapsed into unique sequences by a nearest-neighbor algorithm in which closely related sequences were merged to remove PCR and sequencing errors. V, D and J gene segments were assigned by aligning CDR3 sequences to IMGT reference sequences. Each retained sequence needed at least a six-nucleotide match to both a V gene segment and a J gene segment. A rearrangement counted as productive if the CDR3 had no stop codons and remained in frame with V and J, and every other rearrangement counted as non-productive. Following IMGT convention, CDR3 was defined as the stretch from the second conserved V-encoded cysteine to the conserved J-encoded phenylalanine. The earlier analysis of 450 to 750 of the donors excluded any sequence lacking an unambiguous match to a single V gene segment. An earlier analysis of approximately 590 of the donors classified V segments as functional when productive rearrangements were above 56.7% and as segregating when the standard deviation between donors was above 5%. A statistical classification framework was developed to diagnose cytomegalovirus status using the catalog of TCR beta chain sequences. In a later analysis, V and J genes were assigned by comparing TCR nucleotide sequences against IMGT/GENE-DB human TR gene sequences. In a later analysis, CDR3 sequences and most-parsimonious VDJ recombination scenarios were assigned using the TCRdist pipeline. In a later analysis, each TCR beta chain was defined by its CDR3 amino acid sequence together with its V-gene family, and reads without a unique V-gene family were excluded. A later analysis removed several hundred highly shared, low-generation-probability nucleotide sequences to deal with suspected cross-contamination and a sequencing artifact. A later analysis calculated a clonal expansion index for each public chain from normalized within-repertoire ranks of inferred template counts. A later analysis computed generation probabilities with a VDJ recombination model fitted to out-of-frame rearrangements, and checked the results against IGoR. In a later analysis, hypergeometric tests were used to score TCR-TCR, TCR-HLA and TCR-CMV co-occurrence, with a repertoire-size bias correction applied to TCR pairs. To estimate false discovery rates, a later analysis permuted the HLA or CMV assignments 20 times. In a later analysis, co-occurring TCRs were grouped using DBSCAN, and TCRdist sequence similarity was added for clustering within HLA-allele-positive subsets. Repertoires with fewer than 30,000 or more than 120,000 public chains, plus five repertoires with anomalous nucleotide sharing, were excluded from co-occurrence clustering. TCRdb retrieved this table from immuneACCESS and kept in-frame rearrangements only. Not all clones are present; in checked studies, unresolved V genes account for under half, and no reason is known for the remainder. That table supplies the V and J calls and clone size; D and trimming were determined from the DNA. Present in this sample are approximately 150,000 clones, roughly 84% of which were seen just once. Clones ranked in the top ten supply 0.95% to 1.3% of the sample.

As regards this clone: What antigen it recognizes has not been identified. It has no much larger one-base neighbor in the sample; base qualities were not kept.

The cohort was made up of around 720 healthy bone marrow donors. All cohort members were sampled while nominally healthy, although unrecorded immune exposures were likely present. The donor was CMV seronegative and belonged to the group of over 300 seronegative cohort members. A peripheral blood sample was collected from each donor, and TCR beta sequencing was performed on peripheral blood mononuclear cells. Genomic DNA extraction from the blood cell samples was performed with the Qiagen DNeasy Blood Extraction Kit. CDR1 SGHNT and CDR2 YENEEA are derived from the germline V gene. The junction carries 13 bases between V and J, which are trimmed by 7 bases and 3 bases respectively. The CDR3 spans 13 residues, from the cysteine through the phenylalanine. Only CDR3 DNA is held: 39 bases, read in frame from base 1.

The rearrangement joined TRBV11-3 to TRBJ2-7; too little of a D gene remains to name it. Sequencing was carried out using PBMCs. The TCR originated in a man in his thirties or forties in good health and CMV-seronegative. The sequence in DNA is TGTGCCAGCACCCCGGAGACCGGCTACGAGCAGTACTTC. Translated, it reads CASTPETGYEQYF.